This T cell receptor beta chain was sequenced in a study of T-cell memory formation after mild COVID-19 (dated by TCRdb to the early 2020s). For context, the study as a whole: Most TCR sequence clusters were specific to one of the two donors. Longitudinal TCRalpha and TCRbeta repertoire sequencing tracked T-cell clones expanding and contracting after mild COVID-19 in a couple of donors. The cohort comprised two young, previously healthy adult volunteers, one female and one male. General study outcomes and caveats: The detection of some responding clones in pre-infection memory suggests that pre-existing cross-reactive memory T cells joined the SARS-CoV-2 response. From day 15 to 85, contracting clones showed balanced CD4/CD8 phenotypes, whereas a second wave of clones that expanded from day 15 to 37 leaned towards CD4+. Contracting CD4+ clones turned up mainly in the CM and EM memory subsets, whereas EMRA was where CD8+ clones were enriched. SARS-CoV-2 specificity was not confirmed for the second-wave clones peaking on day 37. The study included only a couple of mild cases, and larger cohorts that include severe cases with pre-infection samples were judged to be necessary.

Ficoll-Paque density gradient centrifugation was used to isolate PBMCs. According to the germline V gene (reference sequence), CDR1 reads SSHAT and CDR2 reads FNYEAQ. The CDR3 has 18 amino acids, counting the end cysteine and phenylalanine. Just the 54-base CDR3 DNA is kept, in frame starting at base 1. Compared with germline, V lacks 6 bases and J lacks 6 bases; bases without a gene match: 18. The table lists this clonotype with many counts. Its antigen target is currently unknown. Per-nucleotide qualities are absent, and no much larger clonotype sits a single base away. TCRdb records Illumina NovaSeq 6000 as the sequencer. Using 5'RACE with constant-segment primers, TCRalpha and TCRbeta cDNA libraries were constructed, with sample barcodes and unique molecular identifiers added in the process. Trizol reagent was used to extract RNA from every sample. Amplification of the libraries took two PCR steps, and the second step added a second sample barcode plus Illumina TruSeq adapters. The libraries were sequenced on an Illumina NovaSeq using 2 x 150 bp paired-end reads. Per the authors' processing: With migec v1.2.7, reads were demultiplexed and then collapsed into UMI-guided consensus sequences. Using mixcr v2.1.11, UMI consensuses were aligned to TRA and TRB V and J templates and then assembled into clonotypes. A clonotype was counted as expanded or contracted only when both edgeR and NoisET called the clonotype significant, with the noise models trained on biological replicates. edgeR calls used a false discovery rate-adjusted p below 0.01 and a log2 fold-change threshold of 1. As an exploratory analysis of dynamics, max-normalized trajectories of the 1000 most abundant clonotypes were examined by PCA with hierarchical clustering. Each responding clone was given a CD4 or CD8 phenotype based on the CD4+ and CD8+ repertoires, which had been sequenced separately. TCRdb itself trimmed the public reads at Q25 with fastp, ran MiXCR and retained productive beta chains. Every CDR3 protein is listed once, alongside the most common genes and DNA of its rows. What appears here as the V and J calls and clone size reflects TCRdb's work, not the paper's. This sample is represented by about 240,000 distinct CDR3 sequences; 8.5% to 9.5% of them were singletons. Together, the top ten hold around 23% of the sample.

The chain links TRBV7-7 with TRBJ2-1; TRBD2 fits 9 bases in the junction. Sequenced: PBMCs or a T cell subset sorted from them (not recorded which). This clonotype was obtained from a man in his late teens or twenties who had mild COVID-19 (a few samples of this study predate the infection). The sample titles of this study are shuffled in the database, so cell type and time point are left out; the donor was told from shared clones. CDR3 loop: CASSPYGTSSYFFNEQFF. The sequenced DNA is TGTGCCAGCAGTCCTTATGGGACTAGCTCGTACTTCTTCAATGAGCAGTTCTTC.